These 18 T cell receptor beta chains were sequenced from one sample in a study of blood T cell repertoires in COVID-19. Libraries were prepared by immunoSEQ multiplex PCR; TCRdb keeps only in-frame clonotypes and omits some of them. The repertoire includes about 100,000 clones, around nine tenths of them detected once, and 4% to 4.5% sits in the top ten. Sequencing input: peripheral blood. These receptors were obtained from a human donor with COVID-19, enrolled during active disease. The donor label of this sample is uncertain.

The rearrangement links TRBV7-2 to TRBJ1-4; weak D call: TRBD1 (5 bases). Trimming removed 5 bases at V and 6 bases at J, with 13 bases between. This CDR3 is built from 14 residues. CDR1 and CDR2 from the germline V gene are SGHTA and FQGNSA. CDR3 nucleotide sequence: TGTGCCAGCAGCGACAGTGGGGTGGATGAAAAACTGTTTTTT. As protein: CASSDSGVDEKLFF.

J is TRBJ1-1 and V is TRBV9, with D possibly being TRBD1 (6 bases). The CDR3 has 14 amino acids. Trimming took 4 bases from V and 7 from J, leaving 17 bases between them. Germline-derived CDR1 and CDR2 are SGDLS and YYNGEE. The CDR3 spells CASSSREAGVEAFF. CDR3 DNA sequence: TGTGCCAGCAGCTCCCGGGAGGCAGGGGTTGAAGCTTTCTTT. The variable domain in full, completed from reference TRBV9 and TRBJ1-1, reads DSGVTQTPKHLITATGQRVTLRCSPRSGDLSVYWYQQSLDQGLQFLIQYYNGEERAKGNILERFSAQQFPDLHSELNLSSLELGDSALYFCASSSREAGVEAFFGQGTRLTVV.

This sequence joins TRBV7-6 and TRBJ1-3; a weak D match, TRBD1 (6 bases). Germline CDR1 is SGHVS and CDR2 is FNYEAQ. This CDR3 spans 16 amino acids. V shed 6 bases and J shed 0 bases, with 15 bases lying between them. Here the CDR3 reads CASSSMGADSGNTIYF. The CDR3 nucleotides are TGTGCCAGCAGTTCCATGGGGGCAGACTCTGGAAACACCATATATTTT.

The J gene is TRBJ1-5, the V gene TRBV18; 7 bases are shared with TRBD1. V trimming: 2 bases; J trimming: 0 bases; junction bases outside the gene matches: 4. The CDR3 spans 16 residues. CDR1 is KGHSH and CDR2 is LQKENI in the germline V gene. The CDR3 here is CASSPSGTDSNQPQHF. The CDR3, as DNA: TGTGCCAGCTCACCATCTGGGACAGATAGCAATCAGCCCCAGCATTTT.

The gene calls are TRBV5-6 and TRBJ2-5, with unresolved D. Per germline, CDR1 SGHDT and CDR2 YYEEEE. V shed 0 bases and J shed 9 bases, with 12 bases lying between them. The CDR3 is made up of 13 amino acids. CDR3 region: CASSLVYEAAQYF. CDR3 nucleotides: TGTGCCAGCAGCTTGGTATACGAGGCGGCCCAGTACTTC.

DNA for the CDR3: TGTGCCAGCAGTGAATGGGACAGGAGTCCAGAGACCCAGTACTTC. Protein: CASSEWDRSPETQYF. The genes are TRBV6-1 and TRBJ2-5, with 8 positions matching TRBD1. The CDR3 runs to 15 residues. In germline, CDR1 is MNHNS, CDR2 SASEGT. The V and J ends lost 2 bases and 4 bases, in that order; junction bases with no gene match: 6.

The chain has TRBV18 and TRBJ1-4; no clear D. The CDR3 is 15 amino acids. CDR1 KGHSH and CDR2 LQKENI come from the germline V gene. V gave up 6 bases and J gave up 7 bases, with 18 bases separating them. The CDR3 coding sequence is TGTGCCAGCTCCCCTATCGGGGTGCGAGGTGAAAAACTGTTTTTT. Protein: CASSPIGVRGEKLFF.

This chain connects TRBV10-3 to TRBJ2-5; D not certain. CDR3 length equals 13 residues. The germline gives CDR1 ENHRY, CDR2 SYGVKD. V lost 2 bases and J 5 bases, leaving 9 bases between the germline ends. Written as DNA, the CDR3 is TGTGCCATCAGTGAGCGCCTATCTGAGACCCAGTACTTC. Translation: CAISERLSETQYF.

The rearrangement uses TRBV10-3 and TRBJ2-2, with 9 bases lining up with TRBD1. The CDR3 spans 15 residues. V lost 6 bases to trimming and J lost 2 bases; unmatched junction nucleotides: 4. Germline CDR1 and CDR2: ENHRY and SYGVKD. The CDR3 DNA follows: TGTGCCATCAGAAAACAGGGGGCAAACACCGGGGAGCTGTTTTTT. Its protein product is CAIRKQGANTGELFF.

This clone was detected once. The chain couples TRBV28 to TRBJ1-2; D might be TRBD1 (6 bases). The CDR3 covers 17 residues. Germline V gene data show CDR1 as MDHEN and CDR2 as SYDVKM. The V gene lost 1 base and the J gene lost 1 base, with 16 bases spanning the gap. The CDR3 nucleotides are TGTGCCAGCAGTTTATCAGGGGAAGGGACACGTAACTATGGCTACACCTTC. As protein: CASSLSGEGTRNYGYTF.

The chain recombines TRBV28 with TRBJ1-2, with TRBD1 identical over 8 bases. Germline CDR1 is MDHEN and CDR2 is SYDVKM. CDR3 length: 14 amino acids. V was pared by 4 bases and J by 11 bases, with 12 bases of the junction left unmatched. In nucleotides, the CDR3 is TGTGCCAGCAGTTATTCGTTTGGACAGGGCAGATACACCTTC. It encodes CASSYSFGQGRYTF.

The V and J genes are TRBV7-8 and TRBJ2-7; 12 nucleotides match TRBD2. V lost 2 bases to trimming and J lost 4 bases; unmatched junction nucleotides: 6. The CDR3 extends over 16 amino acids. Germline CDR1 is SGHVS and CDR2 is FQNEAQ. In nucleotides, the CDR3 is TGTGCCAGCAGCTTATCGACTAGCGGGAGTGTTTACGAGCAGTACTTC. Translation: CASSLSTSGSVYEQYF.

The rearrangement joins TRBV18 to TRBJ1-2, with D perhaps matching TRBD1 (6 bases). The germline V and J ends were trimmed by 2 bases and 6 bases, with 7 bases remaining between them. Per the germline V gene, CDR1 is KGHSH and CDR2 is LQKENI. CDR3 length: 12 amino acids. As DNA, the CDR3 is TGTGCCAGCTCACCAAACAGGGATGGCTACACCTTC. This codes for CASSPNRDGYTF. Supplemented by reference TRBV18 and TRBJ1-2, the full variable domain reads NAGVMQNPRHLVRRRGQEARLRCSPMKGHSHVYWYRQLPEEGLKFMVYLQKENIIDESGMPKERFSAEFPKEGPSILRIQQVVRGDSAAYFCASSPNRDGYTFGSGTRLTVV.

A single count supports this clone. The chain links TRBV6-6 to TRBJ2-5; D possibly corresponds to TRBD1 (5 bases). V lost 6 bases and J 1 base, leaving 6 bases between the germline ends. The CDR3 runs to 12 residues. Germline V gene sequence: CDR1 MNHNY, CDR2 SVGAGI (reference sequence). The CDR3 nucleotides read TGTGCCAGCAGGGACACCCAAGAGACCCAGTACTTC. Amino acid sequence: CASRDTQETQYF.

This rearrangement joins TRBV3-1 (or the pseudogene TRBV3-2) to TRBJ1-2; D unclear. Germline loops: CDR1 LGHDT, CDR2 YNNKEL (reference sequence). CDR3 length equals 14 residues. Trimming cost V 1 base and J 3 bases, with 9 bases left between them. CDR3 protein: CASSQGPGDYGYTF. In DNA, the CDR3 is TGTGCCAGCAGCCAAGGCCCCGGGGACTATGGCTACACCTTC.

The chain carries TRBV15 and TRBJ2-3, with D maybe TRBD2 (5 bases). The V end lost 0 bases, the J end lost 1 base, and 11 bases lay between the germline ends. Germline loops: CDR1 LNHNV, CDR2 YYDKDF (reference sequence). The CDR3 consists of 16 residues. The CDR3 sequence: CATSRDRWGGTDTQYF. The DNA for the CDR3 is TGTGCCACCAGCAGAGATCGATGGGGAGGCACAGATACGCAGTATTTT.

The gene calls are TRBV18 and TRBJ2-7; 9 bases line up with TRBD2. J lost 6 bases, V lost 4 bases, and 10 bases had no gene match. Germline lookup yields CDR1 KGHSH and CDR2 LQKENI. This CDR3 is 15 amino acids long. DNA of the CDR3: TGTGCCAGCTCACTTGGGACTAGCATTGGTTTCGAGCAGTACTTC. Its protein is CASSLGTSIGFEQYF.

The rearrangement uses TRBV6-5 and TRBJ1-2; 7 positions match TRBD1. The J segment lost 7 bases and the V segment lost 5 bases, leaving 7 bases of the junction unmatched. Looked up from germline, CDR1 is MNHEY and CDR2 is SVGAGI. This CDR3 has 13 residues. CDR3 DNA sequence: TGTGCCAGCAGTCCTCGGGACAGAACTGGCTACACCTTC. Protein product: CASSPRDRTGYTF.